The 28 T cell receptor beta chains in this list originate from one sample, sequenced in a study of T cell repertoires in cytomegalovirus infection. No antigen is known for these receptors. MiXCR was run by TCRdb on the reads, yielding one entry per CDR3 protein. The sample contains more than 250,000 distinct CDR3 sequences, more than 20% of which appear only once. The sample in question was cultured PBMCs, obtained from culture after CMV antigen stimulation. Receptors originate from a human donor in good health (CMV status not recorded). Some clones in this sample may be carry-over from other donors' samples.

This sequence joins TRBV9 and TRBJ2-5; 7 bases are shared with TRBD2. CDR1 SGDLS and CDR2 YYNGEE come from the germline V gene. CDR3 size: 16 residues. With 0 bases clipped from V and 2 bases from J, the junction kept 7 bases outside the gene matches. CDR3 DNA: TGTGCCAGCAGCGTAGAGGCTAGCGGACAACAAGAGACCCAGTACTTC. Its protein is CASSVEASGQQETQYF.

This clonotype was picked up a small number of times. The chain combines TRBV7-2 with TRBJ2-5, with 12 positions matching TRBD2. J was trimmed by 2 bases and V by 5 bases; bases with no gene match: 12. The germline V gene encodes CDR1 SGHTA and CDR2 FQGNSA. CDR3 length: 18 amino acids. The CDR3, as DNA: TGTGCCAGCAGCCCTAGCGGGAGGGCCGGAGGAAGGCAAGAGACCCAGTACTTC. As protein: CASSPSGRAGGRQETQYF.

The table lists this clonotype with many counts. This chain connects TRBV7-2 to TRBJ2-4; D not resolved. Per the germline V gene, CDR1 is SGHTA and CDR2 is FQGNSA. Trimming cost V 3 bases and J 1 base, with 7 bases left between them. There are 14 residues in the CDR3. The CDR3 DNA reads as TGTGCCAGCAGCTTGACCGCGGCCAAAAACATTCAGTACTTC. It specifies CASSLTAAKNIQYF.

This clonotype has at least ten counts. CDR3 protein: CASRVTGGNQPQHF. The CDR3 nucleotides are TGTGCCAGCAGAGTTACCGGTGGCAATCAGCCCCAGCATTTT. The V gene is TRBV12-3 or TRBV12-4, the J gene TRBJ1-5, with unresolved D. The V gene lost 6 bases and the J gene lost 2 bases, with 11 bases spanning the gap. There are 14 residues in the CDR3.

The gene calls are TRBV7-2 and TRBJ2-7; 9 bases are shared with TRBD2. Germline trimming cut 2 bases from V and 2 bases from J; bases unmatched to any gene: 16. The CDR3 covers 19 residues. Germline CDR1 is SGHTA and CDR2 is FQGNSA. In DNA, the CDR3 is TGTGCCAGCAGCTTAACTTATTTGTTGAGCGGGAGGCCCCCCTACGAGCAGTACTTC. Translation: CASSLTYLLSGRPPYEQYF. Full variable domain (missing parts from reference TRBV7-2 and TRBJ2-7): GAGVSQSPSNKVTEKGKDVELRCDPISGHTALYWYRQSLGQGLEFLIYFQGNSAPDKSGLPSDRFSAERTGGSVSTLTIQRTQQEDSAVYLCASSLTYLLSGRPPYEQYFGPGTRLTVT.

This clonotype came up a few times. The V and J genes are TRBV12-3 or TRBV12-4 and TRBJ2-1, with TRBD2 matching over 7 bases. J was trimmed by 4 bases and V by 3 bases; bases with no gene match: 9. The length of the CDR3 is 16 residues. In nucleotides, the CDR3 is TGTGCCAGCAGTTTGTATTCGGGAGGATCTTACAATGAGCAGTTCTTC. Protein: CASSLYSGGSYNEQFF.

The CDR3 DNA sequence: TGTGCCAGCAGCTTAGCACCTAGCGGGAATGAGCAGTTCTTC. Translated, it gives CASSLAPSGNEQFF. V gene TRBV7-2 combines with J gene TRBJ2-1; 8 bases match TRBD2. Germline V lookup: CDR1 SGHTA, CDR2 FQGNSA. The CDR3 is 14 residues long. Losses at the gene ends were 0 bases for V and 7 bases for J; bases not matched to a gene: 2.

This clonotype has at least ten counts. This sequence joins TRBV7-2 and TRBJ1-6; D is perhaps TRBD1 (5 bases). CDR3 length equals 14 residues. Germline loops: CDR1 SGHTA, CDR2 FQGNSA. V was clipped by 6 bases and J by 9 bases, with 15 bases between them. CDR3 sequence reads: CASSPRQLSSPLHF. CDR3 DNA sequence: TGTGCCAGCAGTCCCCGACAGTTGAGTTCACCCCTCCACTTT.

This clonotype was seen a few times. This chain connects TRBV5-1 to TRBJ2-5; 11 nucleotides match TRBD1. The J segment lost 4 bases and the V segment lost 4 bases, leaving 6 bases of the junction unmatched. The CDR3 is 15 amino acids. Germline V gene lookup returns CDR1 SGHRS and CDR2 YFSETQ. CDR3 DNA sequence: TGCGCCAGCAGCGGTGGACAGGGGGCAACAGAGACCCAGTACTTC. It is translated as CASSGGQGATETQYF.

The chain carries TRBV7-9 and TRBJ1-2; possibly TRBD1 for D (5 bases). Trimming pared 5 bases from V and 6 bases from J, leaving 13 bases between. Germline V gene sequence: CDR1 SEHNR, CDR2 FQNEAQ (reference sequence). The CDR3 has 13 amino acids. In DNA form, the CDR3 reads TGTGCCAGCAGCCGACTCCTGACAGATGGCTACACCTTC. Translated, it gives CASSRLLTDGYTF.

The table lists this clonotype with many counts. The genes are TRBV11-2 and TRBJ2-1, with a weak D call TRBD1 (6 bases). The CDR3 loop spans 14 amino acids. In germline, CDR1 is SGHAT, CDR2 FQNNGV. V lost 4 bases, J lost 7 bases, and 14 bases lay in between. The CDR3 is CASSSIQGFNEQFF. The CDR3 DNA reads TGTGCCAGCAGCTCCATACAGGGATTTAATGAGCAGTTCTTC.

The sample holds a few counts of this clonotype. The CDR3 spells CASLRWDRQNTEAFF. As DNA, the CDR3 is TGTGCCAGCTTAAGATGGGACAGGCAGAACACTGAAGCTTTCTTT. This chain joins TRBV6-2 or TRBV6-3 and TRBJ1-1; 8 bases agree with TRBD1. This CDR3 is 15 amino acids long. The ends lost 8 bases at V and 1 base at J; junction bases unmatched: 9. CDR1 and CDR2 (germline): MNHEY, SVGEGT.

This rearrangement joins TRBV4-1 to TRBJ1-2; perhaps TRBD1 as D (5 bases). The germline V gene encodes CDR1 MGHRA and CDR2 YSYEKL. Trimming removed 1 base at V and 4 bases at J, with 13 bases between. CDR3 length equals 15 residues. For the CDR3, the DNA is TGCGCCAGCAGCCAAGCCCACAGGATTCTCTATGGCTACACCTTC. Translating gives CASSQAHRILYGYTF.

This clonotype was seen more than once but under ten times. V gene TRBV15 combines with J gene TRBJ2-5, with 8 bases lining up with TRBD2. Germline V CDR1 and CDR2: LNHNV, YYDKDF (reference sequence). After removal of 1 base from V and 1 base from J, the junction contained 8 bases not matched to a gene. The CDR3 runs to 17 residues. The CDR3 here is CATSRGGGRRGQETQYF. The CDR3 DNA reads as TGTGCCACCAGCAGAGGGGGCGGGAGGAGGGGCCAAGAGACCCAGTACTTC.

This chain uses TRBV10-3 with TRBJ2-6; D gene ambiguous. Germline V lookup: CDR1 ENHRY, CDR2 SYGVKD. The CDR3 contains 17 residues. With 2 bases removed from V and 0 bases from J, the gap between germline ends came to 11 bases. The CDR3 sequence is CAISETAISSGANVLTF. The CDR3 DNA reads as TGTGCCATCAGTGAGACAGCGATTTCCTCTGGGGCCAACGTCCTGACTTTC.

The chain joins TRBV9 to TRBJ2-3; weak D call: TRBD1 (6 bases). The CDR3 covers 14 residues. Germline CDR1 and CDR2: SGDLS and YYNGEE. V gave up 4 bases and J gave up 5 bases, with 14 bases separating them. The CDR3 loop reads CASSPPGTQDTQYF. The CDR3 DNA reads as TGTGCCAGCAGCCCCCCAGGGACACAAGATACGCAGTATTTT.

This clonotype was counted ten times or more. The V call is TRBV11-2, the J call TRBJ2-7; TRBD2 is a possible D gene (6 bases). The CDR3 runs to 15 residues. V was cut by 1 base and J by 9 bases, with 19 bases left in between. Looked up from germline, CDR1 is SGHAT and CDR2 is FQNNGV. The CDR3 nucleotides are TGTGCCAGCAGCTTAGGGGCAGGCCTCGGGAGAGCGCAGTACGTC. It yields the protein CASSLGAGLGRAQYV.

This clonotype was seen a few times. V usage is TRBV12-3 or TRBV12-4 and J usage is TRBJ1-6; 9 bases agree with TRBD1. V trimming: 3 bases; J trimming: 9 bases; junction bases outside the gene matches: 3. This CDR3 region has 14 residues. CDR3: CASSLSQGASPLHF. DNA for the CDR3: TGTGCCAGCAGTTTGTCACAGGGGGCTTCACCCCTCCACTTT.

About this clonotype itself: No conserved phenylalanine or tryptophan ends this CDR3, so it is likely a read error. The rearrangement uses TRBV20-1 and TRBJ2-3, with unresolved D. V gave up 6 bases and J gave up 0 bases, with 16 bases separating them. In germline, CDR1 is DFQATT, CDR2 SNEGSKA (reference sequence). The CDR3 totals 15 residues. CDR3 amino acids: CSAPAPVTSTDTQYC. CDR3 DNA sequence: TGCAGTGCCCCGGCGCCCGTTACTAGCACAGATACGCAGTATTGT.

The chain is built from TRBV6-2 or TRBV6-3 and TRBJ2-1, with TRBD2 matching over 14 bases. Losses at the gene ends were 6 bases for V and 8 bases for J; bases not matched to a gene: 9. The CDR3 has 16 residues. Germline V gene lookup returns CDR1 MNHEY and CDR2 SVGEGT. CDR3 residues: CASSPRTSGRQDEQFF. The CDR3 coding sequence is TGTGCCAGCAGCCCAAGGACTAGCGGGAGGCAGGATGAGCAGTTCTTC.

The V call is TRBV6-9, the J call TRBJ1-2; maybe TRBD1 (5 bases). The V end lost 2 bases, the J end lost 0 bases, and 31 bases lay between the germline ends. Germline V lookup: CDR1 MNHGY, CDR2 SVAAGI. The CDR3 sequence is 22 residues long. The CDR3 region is CASSYEIVASVRQNISNYGYTF. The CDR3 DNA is TGTGCCAGCAGTTATGAAATAGTGGCTTCGGTGAGACAGAACATTTCTAACTATGGCTACACCTTC.

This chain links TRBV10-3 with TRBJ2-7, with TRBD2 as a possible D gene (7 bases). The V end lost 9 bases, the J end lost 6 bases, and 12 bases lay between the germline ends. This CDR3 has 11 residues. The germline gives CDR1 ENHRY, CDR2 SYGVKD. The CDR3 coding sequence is TGTGCCATGGGCGGGGGCGGCGAGCAGTACGTC. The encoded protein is CAMGGGGEQYV.

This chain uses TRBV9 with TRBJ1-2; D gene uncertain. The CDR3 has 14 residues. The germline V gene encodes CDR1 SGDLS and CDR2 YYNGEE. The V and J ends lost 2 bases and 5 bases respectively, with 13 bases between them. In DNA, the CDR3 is TGTGCCAGCAGCGTGAGCAGGTCGGGGTATGGCTACACCTTC. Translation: CASSVSRSGYGYTF.

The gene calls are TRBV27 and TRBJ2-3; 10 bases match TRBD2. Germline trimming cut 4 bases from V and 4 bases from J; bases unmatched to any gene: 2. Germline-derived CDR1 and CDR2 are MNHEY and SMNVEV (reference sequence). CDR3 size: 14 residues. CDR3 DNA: TGTGCCAGCAGTTCCGGGACTAGCGCAGATACGCAGTATTTT. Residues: CASSSGTSADTQYF.

The CDR3 DNA follows: TGTGCCAGCAGTTTTGATCCTTCTCGTGGCTACACCTTC. This codes for CASSFDPSRGYTF. The chain is built from TRBV6-2 or TRBV6-3 and TRBJ1-2; D remains ambiguous. The germline V gene has CDR1 MNHEY and CDR2 SVGEGT. This CDR3 comprises 13 residues. The V end lost 4 bases, the J end lost 7 bases, and 13 bases lay between the germline ends.

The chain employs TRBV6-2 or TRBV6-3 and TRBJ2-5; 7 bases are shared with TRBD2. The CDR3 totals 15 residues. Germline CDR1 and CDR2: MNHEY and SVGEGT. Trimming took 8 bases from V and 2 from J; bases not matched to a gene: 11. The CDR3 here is CASGRGNDPQETQYF. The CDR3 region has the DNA TGTGCCAGCGGGCGGGGGAACGACCCACAAGAGACCCAGTACTTC.

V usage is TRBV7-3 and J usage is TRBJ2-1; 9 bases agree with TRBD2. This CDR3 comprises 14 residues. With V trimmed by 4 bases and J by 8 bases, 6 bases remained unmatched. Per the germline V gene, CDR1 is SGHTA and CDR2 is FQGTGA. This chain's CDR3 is CASSSSSGAYEQFF. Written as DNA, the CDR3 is TGTGCCAGCAGCTCGTCTAGCGGGGCCTATGAGCAGTTCTTC.

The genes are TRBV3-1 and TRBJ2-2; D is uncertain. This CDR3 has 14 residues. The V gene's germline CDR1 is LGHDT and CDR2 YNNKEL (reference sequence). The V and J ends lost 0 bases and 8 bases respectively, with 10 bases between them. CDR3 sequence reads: CASSQDRWGGELFF. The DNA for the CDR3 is TGTGCCAGCAGCCAAGATCGCTGGGGAGGGGAGCTGTTTTTT.